The T cell receptor (beta chain) under discussion was sequenced for a study of cytomegalovirus exposure and HLA in healthy donors. CDR1 is SGHTA, CDR2 FQGTGA, per germline. Trimming pared 4 bases from V and 4 bases from J, leaving 18 bases between. The CDR3 has 16 residues. 13 Jbeta primers and 60 Vbeta primers were used for the PCR. Clones were read by immunoSEQ multiplex PCR, and TCRdb kept only the in-frame ones, dropping some. Here the sample spans 120,000 or so clones, 8% to 11% being singletons. This clone was seen only a few times. The sample taken for sequencing was PBMCs. The rearrangement links TRBV7-3 to TRBJ2-3; the D gene is possibly TRBD1 (5 bases). The sequence came from a woman between 18 and 29 years old in good health and CMV-seropositive. The CDR3 loop is CASSSVGQGRADTQYF. In DNA, the CDR3 is TGTGCCAGCAGCTCCGTGGGGCAGGGAAGGGCAGATACGCAGTATTTT. Filled out from reference TRBV7-3 and TRBJ2-3, the complete variable domain reads GAGVSQTPSNKVTEKGKYVELRCDPISGHTALYWYRQSLGQGPEFLIYFQGTGAADDSGLPNDRFFAVRPEGSVSTLKIQRTERGDSAVYLCASSSVGQGRADTQYFGPGTRLTVL.